This T cell receptor (beta chain) was sequenced during a study of cytomegalovirus exposure and HLA in healthy donors. Study conclusions and caveats: In a later analysis, the majority of CMV-associated beta chains seemingly showed HLA restriction.

60 Vbeta and 13 Jbeta primers were used in PCR. Sequenced by immunoSEQ multiplex PCR; TCRdb stores in-frame clones only, minus some. The profile shows about 150,000 clones, 70% of them singletons. The CDR3 length is 15 residues. Trimming took 2 bases from V and 0 from J, leaving 9 bases between them. The germline V gene encodes CDR1 SGHDT and CDR2 YYEEEE. A remark on this clone: Its target is unknown.

The specimen was PBMCs. The rearrangement links TRBV5-6 to TRBJ1-5; no firm D call. This receptor was obtained from a woman aged 60 to 75 in good health and CMV-seropositive. As DNA, the CDR3 is TGTGCCAGCAGCTTTAGGGAGGGTAGCAATCAGCCCCAGCATTTT. Its translation: CASSFREGSNQPQHF. Based on the CDR3 plus reference TRBV5-6 and TRBJ1-5, the full variable domain is DAGVTQSPTHLIKTRGQQVTLRCSPKSGHDTVSWYQQALGQGPQFIFQYYEEEERQRGNFPDRFSGHQFPNYSSELNVNALLLGDSALYLCASSFREGSNQPQHFGDGTRLSIL.